These 18 T cell receptor beta chains were sequenced from one sample in a study of blood T cell repertoires in COVID-19. Sequenced by immunoSEQ multiplex PCR; TCRdb stores in-frame clones only, minus some. The profile shows about 180,000 clones, 88% of them singletons. Source material: PBMCs or T cells enriched from blood (not recorded which). Every receptor here comes from a woman aged 18-29 years who had recovered from COVID-19.

This chain connects TRBV18 to TRBJ2-5, with a weak D call TRBD2 (6 bases). Looked up from germline, CDR1 is KGHSH and CDR2 is LQKENI. Trimming shortened V by 3 bases and J by 2 bases, and 13 bases separated the two germline ends. This CDR3 is built from 15 residues. CDR3 in DNA: TGTGCCAGCTCACCTTACGGGACTGTTCAAGAGACCCAGTACTTC. Amino acid sequence: CASSPYGTVQETQYF.

The rearrangement links TRBV7-9 to TRBJ2-3; 13 bases are shared with TRBD2. Per the germline V gene, CDR1 is SEHNR and CDR2 is FQNEAQ (reference sequence). CDR3 length: 18 residues. V shed 4 bases and J 5 bases; nucleotides not matched to a gene: 12. The CDR3 here is CASSSGRRLAGGGDTQYF. Here the CDR3 DNA reads TGTGCCAGCAGCTCCGGGAGGCGACTAGCGGGGGGTGGAGATACGCAGTATTTT.

The CDR3 DNA follows: TGTGCCAGCACCGAGCGGGAGGGCTCCTACAATGAGCAGTTCTTC. Translated: CASTEREGSYNEQFF. The V and J genes are TRBV2 and TRBJ2-1; 10 bases line up with TRBD2. Germline CDR1 reads SNHLY; CDR2 reads FYNNEI. The CDR3 length is 15 residues. The V gene end was trimmed by 7 bases and the J gene end by 0 bases; junction bases not matched to a gene: 3.

The chain uses TRBV7-3 and TRBJ2-3, with 9 bases fitting TRBD2. This CDR3 spans 17 amino acids. Germline CDR1 and CDR2: SGHTA and FQGTGA. J gave up 2 bases and V 4 bases, and 10 bases lay outside the gene matches. CDR3 sequence: CASSSSGGGLATDTQYF. In nucleotides, the CDR3 is TGTGCCAGCAGCTCCTCCGGGGGGGGACTAGCCACAGATACGCAGTATTTT.

The V gene is TRBV7-9, the J gene TRBJ2-7, with 7 bases identical to TRBD1. With V trimmed by 5 bases and J by 4 bases, 5 bases remained unmatched. The CDR3 loop spans 13 amino acids. Per the germline V gene, CDR1 is SEHNR and CDR2 is FQNEAQ (reference sequence). CDR3 bases: TGTGCCAGCAGCCGGGACAGCGAGTACGAGCAGTACTTC. It codes for CASSRDSEYEQYF.

The chain carries TRBV3-1 (or the pseudogene TRBV3-2) and TRBJ2-7, with 10 bases identical to TRBD2. CDR3 length: 17 residues. J gave up 1 base and V 4 bases, and 10 bases lay outside the gene matches. Looked up from germline, CDR1 is LGHDT and CDR2 is YNNKEL (reference sequence). CDR3 sequence: CASSLRASGSLSYEQYF. The CDR3, as DNA: TGTGCCAGCAGCCTAAGGGCTAGCGGGAGTTTGTCCTACGAGCAGTACTTC.

The rearrangement joins TRBV7-9 to TRBJ1-2; D unresolved. CDR3 length: 16 residues. V was pared by 0 bases and J by 2 bases, with 13 bases between. In germline, CDR1 is SEHNR, CDR2 FQNEAQ (reference sequence). The CDR3 DNA sequence: TGTGCCAGCAGCTTAGCGGAGTGGGGAGAGAACTATGGCTACACCTTC. Protein product: CASSLAEWGENYGYTF.

In nucleotides, the CDR3 is TGTGCCAGCAGCTTGGGGGCCTATTACAATGAGCAGTTCTTC. Residues: CASSLGAYYNEQFF. The rearrangement joins TRBV11-2 to TRBJ2-1, with a possible D match to TRBD1 (6 bases). Germline V gene data show CDR1 as SGHAT and CDR2 as FQNNGV. The CDR3 extends over 14 amino acids. The V end was cut by 3 bases, the J end by 4 bases, with 10 bases between. The full variable domain, completed using reference TRBV11-2 and TRBJ2-1, is EAGVAQSPRYKIIEKRQSVAFWCNPISGHATLYWYQQILGQGPKLLIQFQNNGVVDDSQLPKDRFSAERLKGVDSTLKIQPAKLEDSAVYLCASSLGAYYNEQFFGPGTRLTVL.

This clone has a single count. The chain links TRBV14 to TRBJ2-5, with D perhaps matching TRBD2 (5 bases). Trimming removed 0 bases at V and 5 bases at J, with 10 bases between. CDR1 and CDR2 from the germline V gene are SGHDN and FVKESK. This CDR3 has 14 residues. The CDR3 sequence is CASSQDPRRETQYF. DNA of the CDR3: TGTGCCAGCAGCCAAGATCCCAGGAGGGAGACCCAGTACTTC.

This sequence joins TRBV15 and TRBJ2-1; 15 nucleotides match TRBD2. CDR3 length: 16 residues. Germline V lookup: CDR1 LNHNV, CDR2 YYDKDF (reference sequence). With 3 bases clipped from V and 6 bases from J, the junction kept 3 bases outside the gene matches. The CDR3 region is CATSRGTSGGSNEQFF. The CDR3 DNA sequence: TGTGCCACCAGCAGGGGGACTAGCGGGGGGAGCAATGAGCAGTTCTTC. Using reference TRBV15 and TRBJ2-1 for the parts outside the CDR3, the full variable domain is DAMVIQNPRYQVTQFGKPVTLSCSQTLNHNVMYWYQQKSSQAPKLLFHYYDKDFNNEADTPDNFQSRRPNTSFCFLDIRSPGLGDTAMYLCATSRGTSGGSNEQFFGPGTRLTVL.

The rearrangement joins TRBV5-1 to TRBJ1-2, with D possibly being TRBD1 (6 bases). Trimming took off 4 bases at V and 3 bases at J, with 13 bases between the two ends. Germline assignment: CDR1 SGHRS and CDR2 YFSETQ. The CDR3 runs 14 residues. DNA for the CDR3: TGCGCCAGCAGCCCTCAGGGGAAGCACTATGGCTACACCTTC. This codes for CASSPQGKHYGYTF.

The chain links TRBV18 to TRBJ1-6, with D tentatively TRBD1 (6 bases). CDR1 and CDR2 from the germline V gene are KGHSH and LQKENI. With 3 bases removed from V and 6 bases from J, the gap between germline ends came to 12 bases. The CDR3 loop spans 15 amino acids. CDR3 nucleotides: TGTGCCAGCTCACCGGTGGAAGGGGGTAATTCACCCCTCCACTTT. Protein product: CASSPVEGGNSPLHF.

This CDR3 is CASSSEGRNYGYTF. For the CDR3, the DNA is TGTGCCAGCAGTTCGGAGGGGCGGAACTATGGCTACACCTTC. The chain employs TRBV28 and TRBJ1-2; possible D gene TRBD1, 5 bases. Trimming shortened V by 4 bases and J by 2 bases, and 11 bases separated the two germline ends. Germline V CDR1 and CDR2: MDHEN, SYDVKM. CDR3 length: 14 residues.

The V and J genes are TRBV6-5 and TRBJ2-7; D might be TRBD2 (6 bases). In germline, CDR1 is MNHEY, CDR2 SVGAGI. The CDR3 is 15 amino acids. V was pared by 0 bases and J by 0 bases, with 9 bases between. The DNA of the CDR3 is TGTGCCAGCAGTTACTCGGGGGAGGACTCCTACGAGCAGTACTTC. It specifies CASSYSGEDSYEQYF.

V and J are TRBV3-1 (or the pseudogene TRBV3-2) and TRBJ2-5; 10 bases map to TRBD1. The V gene end was trimmed by 5 bases and the J gene end by 1 base; junction bases not matched to a gene: 13. The CDR3 has 18 residues. Germline-derived CDR1 and CDR2 are LGHDT and YNNKEL (reference sequence). DNA for the CDR3: TGTGCCAGCAGCGGTGGGGGTAGACAGGGGGCAGGCCAAGAGACCCAGTACTTC. Translated, it gives CASSGGGRQGAGQETQYF.

The rearrangement uses TRBV30 and TRBJ1-2; D possibly corresponds to TRBD1 (5 bases). The CDR3 is 16 amino acids. Germline V gives CDR1 GTSNPN, CDR2 SVGIG (reference sequence). V lost 1 base to trimming and J lost 7 bases, with 22 bases between them. In DNA, the CDR3 is TGTGCCTGGAGTGGGGCCCGGGCAGGGCACGGCGGTGGCTACACCTTC. Translation gives CAWSGARAGHGGGYTF.

The chain employs TRBV25-1 and TRBJ2-2; 8 bases align to TRBD1. CDR3 length: 14 residues. Germline lookup yields CDR1 MGHDK and CDR2 SYGVNS. V lost 7 bases to trimming and J lost 7 bases; unmatched junction nucleotides: 8. The CDR3 loop reads CASTRQGTYGELFF. The CDR3 region has the DNA TGTGCCAGCACACGACAGGGGACGTACGGGGAGCTGTTTTTT.

The V and J genes are TRBV28 and TRBJ2-1, with 10 bases that match TRBD2. CDR1 and CDR2 from the germline V gene are MDHEN and SYDVKM. This CDR3 has 16 amino acids. The trim removed 5 bases at V and 2 bases at J, leaving 6 bases unmatched. In DNA, the CDR3 is TGTGCCAGCAGTCTAAGCCTAGCGGGAGCCTACAATGAGCAGTTCTTC. Protein sequence: CASSLSLAGAYNEQFF.